This T cell receptor beta chain comes out of a study of T cell repertoires in cytomegalovirus infection. The V and J ends lost 7 bases and 9 bases, in that order; junction bases with no gene match: 7. Germline loops: CDR1 SNHLY, CDR2 FYNNEI. The CDR3 contains 14 residues. This clonotype has just a few counts. Antigen: not known. Each CDR3 protein is one row after TCRdb ran MiXCR on the reads. The sample records some 320,000 distinct CDR3 sequences, almost 30% being singletons. Sequenced here: cultured PBMCs, sampled from culture after CMV antigen stimulation. The clonotype was recovered from a human donor in good health (CMV status not recorded). Some clones in this sample may be carry-over from other donors' samples. The gene calls are TRBV2 and TRBJ2-1; 12 nucleotides match TRBD2. The CDR3 sequence: CASMRLAGVGEQFF. The CDR3 DNA sequence: TGTGCCAGCATGAGACTAGCGGGAGTTGGTGAGCAGTTCTTC.